Detailed here is one T cell receptor beta chain. The data are from a study of blood T cell repertoires in COVID-19. Turning to the study itself: Acute-phase and convalescent COVID-19 samples originated in the United States, Italy and Spain. In each case, the material was cDNA or gDNA derived from T cells, B-cell-depleted T cells, or PBMCs.

V was pared by 5 bases and J by 5 bases, with 12 bases between. The CDR3 extends over 12 amino acids. Germline-derived CDR1 and CDR2 are SQVTM and ANQGSEA. In the original workflow: Estimates of nucleated cell counts were drawn from the amplification of reference gene primers. Only in-frame clones appear in the TCRdb table, and some are missing; sequencing was by immunoSEQ multiplex PCR. D and trimming come from the DNA, and the V and J calls and clone size come from that table. The data contain 100,000 to 150,000 clones, about 80% of them seen just once; the ten biggest clones take up 3.5% to 4%. The sequence derives from a woman aged 50 to 60 with acute or convalescent COVID-19. The chain couples TRBV29-1 to TRBJ2-5; D remains unclear. The sample consisted of peripheral blood. The CDR3 nucleotides are TGCAGCGTTTCCAGATCCGGGGAGACCCAGTACTTC. It specifies CSVSRSGETQYF.